This is a list of T cell receptor beta chains from one sample in a study of T cells in Graves' hyperthyroidism and ophthalmopathy. TCRdb reprocessed the multiplex PCR reads via MiXCR and lists one record per CDR3 protein. The sample shows 30,000 to 40,000 distinct CDR3 sequences, around 56% of them seen only once. The specimen sequenced was blood. These TCRs come from a man aged 35 to 55 with Graves' ophthalmopathy. Each CDR3 is given with its conserved first and last residue. The D gene is left open where the match is weak. Clone size is stated in some rows and not others, as once, few, many or a class when expanded.

j_call v_call clone_size d_call cdr3_nt cdr3_aa
TRBJ1-1 TRBV5-6 NA TRBD1 TGTGCCAGCAGCTTGGGGACAGGGGGGTCCGAAGCTTTCTTT CASSLGTGGSEAFF
TRBJ2-1 TRBV6-6 many NA TGTGCCAGCAGTTACTCTCGGTCCCTATACAATGAGCAGTTCTTC CASSYSRSLYNEQFF
TRBJ2-7 TRBV20-1 NA NA TGCAGTGCCAGCAAGCAGGGCGAGCAGTACTTC CSASKQGEQYF
TRBJ2-3 TRBV24-1 medium-sized TRBD2 TGTGCCACCAGTGATGGGCTAGCGGGGGCAGATACGCAGTATTTT CATSDGLAGADTQYF
TRBJ2-2 TRBV25-1 many NA TGTGCCAGCAGTGATGGGTACGGGGCCGGGGAGCTGTTTTTT CASSDGYGAGELFF
TRBJ1-6 TRBV5-1 NA TRBD1 TGCGCCAGCAGCTTGGGCGGGACAGGGGGGTCACCCCTCCACTTC CASSLGGTGGSPLHF
TRBJ2-4 TRBV19 NA NA TGTGCCAGTAGCCAAGGGTGGGGCCCTAAAACCGTTCAGTATTTC CASSQGWGPKTVQYF
TRBJ2-2 TRBV19 few NA TGTGCCAGTAGTTTCGGGGGCTACACCGGGGAGCTGTTTTTT CASSFGGYTGELFF
TRBJ2-6 TRBV12-3/TRBV12-4 NA NA TGTGCCAGCAAAGCGACAGGTGCGAACGTCCTGACTTTC CASKATGANVLTF
TRBJ2-1 TRBV4-1 many NA TGCGCCAGCAGCCCAACCATATTGCGCTACAATGAGCAGTTCTTC CASSPTILRYNEQFF
TRBJ1-5 TRBV7-9 many NA TGTGCCAGCAGGTTTGGCCATGGACGGGGGGATCAGCCCCAGCATTTT CASRFGHGRGDQPQHF
TRBJ1-2 TRBV10-3 NA TRBD1 TGTGCCATCAGTGAGTCGGGGACAGGGCGAGGGTATGGCTACACCTTC CAISESGTGRGYGYTF
TRBJ2-3 TRBV27 once TRBD2 TGTGCCAGCAGCAGCGGGGTTAGCGATAGGCAGTATTTT CASSSGVSDRQYF
TRBJ1-2 TRBV20-1 medium-sized NA TGCAGTGCCCGGAACTCGGCGATCCCTGGCTACACCTTC CSARNSAIPGYTF
TRBJ2-7 TRBV5-1 many NA TGCGCCAGCAGCTTGGCCCTGCAGGGTTCGCAGCAGTACTTC CASSLALQGSQQYF
TRBJ2-5 TRBV11-2 many TRBD2 TGTGCCAGCAGCTTGACTAGCGGGAGGGCAGAGACCCAGTACTTC CASSLTSGRAETQYF
TRBJ2-2 TRBV18 NA TRBD1 TGTGCCAGCTCACCCTTCGGGACAGGGCCCACCGGGGAGCTGTTTTTT CASSPFGTGPTGELFF
TRBJ2-3 TRBV30 few NA TGTGCCTGGACATCAAGCACCGGCGCAGATACGCAGTATTTT CAWTSSTGADTQYF
TRBJ2-7 TRBV18 NA TRBD2 TGTGCCAGCTCACCATTTCTACGGGAGGTCGGGGACGAGCAGTACTTC CASSPFLREVGDEQYF
TRBJ1-4 TRBV9 NA NA TGTGCCAGCAGCGTAGACTCAACTAATGAAAAACTGTTTTTT CASSVDSTNEKLFF
TRBJ2-1 TRBV29-1 NA NA TGCAGCGTAAGCGGATTCTCCTACAATGAGCAGTTCTTC CSVSGFSYNEQFF
TRBJ1-4 TRBV12-3/TRBV12-4 many TRBD1 TGTGCCAGCAGTCCCGGGACAGCCGGAGTTATGCGTCGGGAAAAACTGTTTTTT CASSPGTAGVMRREKLFF
TRBJ2-1 TRBV20-1 NA TRBD2 TGCAGTGCTTCACCGGGACTAGCGGGAGATAGTGACCCGGAGTTCTTC CSASPGLAGDSDPEFF
TRBJ2-1 TRBV25-1 NA TRBD2 TGTGCCAGCATTATGATGCGGGGGGACTACATTGAGCAGTTCTTC CASIMMRGDYIEQFF
TRBJ2-5 TRBV5-1 NA NA TGCGCCAGCAGCTTGGCGGGATCCGGGGAGACCCAGTACTTC CASSLAGSGETQYF
TRBJ1-6 TRBV3-1 many NA TGTGCCAGCAGCCAAGCGGGTGGGGTATCACCCCTCCACTTT CASSQAGGVSPLHF